This record concerns one TCR beta chain sequence. Its antigen is unidentified. This sample is drawn from a study of CXCR3-negative and CXCR3-positive naive CD8 T cells. UMI-labeled 5' RACE TRB cDNA libraries were prepared from the cells. TCRdb re-called the 5' RACE reads; every CDR3 protein appears as one record, without DNA. The listing contains about 150,000 distinct CDR3 sequences. Findings of the study overall: Naive cells that were CXCR3-positive had more hydrophobic TRB CDR3s (compared with CXCR3-negative naive cells). Both naive subsets, CXCR3-negative and CXCR3-positive, displayed similar TRBV-TRBJ usage, unlike memory cells. Cryopreservation partially decreased CXCR3 expression, and most assays used fresh PBMCs. Both of the naive subsets showed about the same high diversity, but memory CD8+ cells had much less.

Germline values: CDR1 PRHDT, CDR2 FYEKMQ (reference sequence). The CDR3 length is 14 residues. V gene TRBV13 combines with J gene TRBJ2-7; TCRdb selects TRBD1, and the lack of DNA leaves this call unchecked. The sequence came from a human donor in good health. Some clones in this sample may be carry-over from other donors' samples. Sequencing was performed on naive CXCR3+ CD8+ T cells from blood. Subset: CD45RO-CCR7+CD27+CD95- naive CD8+ T cells expressing CXCR3 (TNR3+). The CDR3 is CASSSGDSRHEQYF.